Each of the 8 T cell receptor beta chains below was sequenced from the same sample in a study of siplizumab effects on memory and regulatory T cells (dated by TCRdb to between 2018 and 2020). Library method: the immunoSEQ multiplex PCR assay. This immuneACCESS table, as held by TCRdb, lists in-frame sequences with V and J called but not all clones. Of the missing ones, under half trace to an unresolved V gene in checked studies; the others have no known cause. A total of 70,000 to 95,000 clones appear in this sample, over 95% of them only once. 0.025% to 0.035% of the sample is held by the ten biggest clonotypes. What was sequenced was naive CD4+ T cells sorted from blood. Explained via the paper, the cell subset or site label denotes: unstimulated naive T cells. Receptor source: a human donor in good health.

J is TRBJ2-3 and V is TRBV19, with TRBD1 as a possible D gene (6 bases). V was shortened by 7 bases and J by 2 bases, with 10 bases between the two germline ends. CDR3 length: 13 amino acids. In germline, CDR1 is LNHDA, CDR2 SQIVND (reference sequence). CDR3 region: CASTTGFTDTQYF. The CDR3 coding sequence is TGTGCCAGTACGACAGGATTCACAGATACGCAGTATTTT.

This clone came up once. The chain is built from TRBV4-2 and TRBJ2-3; the D gene could be TRBD1 or TRBD2 (5 bases each). The CDR3 is 16 residues long. The V end lost 0 bases, the J end lost 1 base, and 11 bases lay between the germline ends. Germline lookup yields CDR1 LGHNA and CDR2 YNFKEQ. CDR3 region: CASSQDWGRGTDTQYF. CDR3 bases: TGTGCCAGCAGCCAAGATTGGGGACGGGGCACAGATACGCAGTATTTT.

This CDR3 is CAIRGGQGAYEQYF. The CDR3 DNA follows: TGTGCCATCAGGGGGGGACAGGGGGCATACGAGCAGTACTTC. The chain carries TRBV10-3 and TRBJ2-7, with 12 bases matching TRBD1. This CDR3 has 14 residues. The germline CDR1 and CDR2 sequences are ENHRY and SYGVKD. Trimming took 6 bases from V and 4 from J; bases not matched to a gene: 4.

This chain links TRBV18 with TRBJ2-7; the D call may be TRBD1 or TRBD2 (5 bases each). Trimming took off 5 bases at V and 2 bases at J, with 13 bases between the two ends. This CDR3 spans 14 amino acids. CDR1 is KGHSH, CDR2 LQKENI, per germline. The DNA for the CDR3 is TGTGCCAGCTCAGGGGGTCTTGGTACCTACGAGCAGTACTTC. Translating gives CASSGGLGTYEQYF.

V gene TRBV19 combines with J gene TRBJ2-5, with D possibly being TRBD1 (6 bases). With 1 base removed from V and 4 bases from J, the gap between germline ends came to 13 bases. The CDR3 is 15 amino acids. Per the germline V gene, CDR1 is LNHDA and CDR2 is SQIVND (reference sequence). The CDR3 DNA reads as TGTGCCAGTAGTATAGTGTTCGGACAGCCAGAGACCCAGTACTTC. Amino acids: CASSIVFGQPETQYF.

The rearrangement uses TRBV29-1 and TRBJ2-7; D assignment may be TRBD1 or TRBD2 (5 bases each). CDR1 and CDR2 from the germline V gene are SQVTM and ANQGSEA. This CDR3 has 14 amino acids. The V and J ends lost 4 bases and 0 bases respectively, with 13 bases between them. The CDR3 sequence: CSVAWDRTSYEQYF. CDR3 nucleotide sequence: TGCAGCGTTGCCTGGGACCGCACCTCCTACGAGCAGTACTTC.

The V call is TRBV2, the J call TRBJ2-2; 10 nucleotides line up with TRBD2. This CDR3 comprises 19 residues. J was trimmed by 3 bases and V by 1 base; bases with no gene match: 11. Germline CDR1 is SNHLY and CDR2 is FYNNEI. The CDR3 bases are TGTGCCAGCAGTGAAGTGGCTAGCGGGGGTCGCATATACACCGGGGAGCTGTTTTTT. This translates into CASSEVASGGRIYTGELFF.

The gene calls are TRBV30 and TRBJ1-1; D unresolved. Germline-derived CDR1 and CDR2 are GTSNPN and SVGIG (reference sequence). There are 11 residues in the CDR3. Between the trimmed V and J ends, which lost 7 bases and 6 bases, there was a span of 12 bases. The CDR3 spells CAYERRAEAFF. DNA of the CDR3: TGTGCCTATGAGAGGAGGGCTGAAGCTTTCTTT.